The sequence of this T cell receptor (beta chain) was determined in a study of blood T cells in healthy people across ages. V was trimmed by 5 bases and J by 4 bases, leaving 20 bases between them. The CDR3 covers 16 residues. For the second PCR, which ran for about 7 to 11 cycles, a sample-barcoded 5' primer and a J-beta primer mix were used. TCRdb recomputed calls from the 5' RACE reads with MiXCR, one row per CDR3 protein. The table records 750,000 to 950,000 distinct CDR3 sequences, 25% to 35% of them present only once. This clonotype was seen once. This may stem from a read error, because a much larger clone lies one nucleotide away. The same specimen was also included in a second study, on T cells of mothers and their children.

The sequence came from a woman in her thirties or forties in good health. The rearrangement uses TRBV12-3 or TRBV12-4 and TRBJ2-5, with D tentatively TRBD2 (6 bases). Source material: blood. The CDR3 DNA sequence: TGTGCCAGCAGTCCCGCATGGCGGGGAGGCCCAGAGACCCAGTACTTC. This gives the protein CASSPAWRGGPETQYF.